Each of the 25 T cell receptor beta chains below was sequenced from the same sample in a study of T-cell reconstitution after alpha-beta-depleted transplantation in children. Unique molecular identifiers were used in preparing the TCRbeta library. Via MiXCR, TCRdb re-called the PCR reads, giving one row per CDR3 protein. The sample yields about 640,000 distinct CDR3 sequences, roughly 15% seen once. Source: PBMCs from the stem cell graft donor, taken from the stem cell graft. All receptors come from a human donor who donated a stem cell graft to a child with acute myeloid leukemia.

CDR3 amino acids: CASSHRDNYEQYV. The CDR3 DNA sequence: TGTGCCAGCAGCCACCGGGACAACTACGAGCAGTACGTC. The V call is TRBV7-9, the J call TRBJ2-7; TRBD1 might be the D (6 bases). Germline CDR1 SEHNR, CDR2 FQNEAQ (reference sequence). This CDR3 has 13 amino acids. The V gene lost 5 bases and the J gene lost 3 bases, with 11 bases spanning the gap.

Points on this clonotype: With a much larger clone just one base away, this may be a read error. The chain recombines TRBV12-3 or TRBV12-4 with TRBJ1-2; D is perhaps TRBD1 (6 bases). This CDR3 is built from 12 residues. Trimming stripped 6 bases from V and 13 bases from J, with 18 bases between. Written as DNA, the CDR3 is TGTGCCAGCAGACAACCTCAGGGGAGGTGCACCTTC. Protein product: CASRQPQGRCTF.

This clonotype was recorded a few times. V is TRBV12-3 or TRBV12-4 and J is TRBJ1-5; 9 positions match TRBD1. Trimming at V came to 5 bases and at J to 2 bases, leaving 4 bases not matched to a gene. CDR3 size: 15 residues. The CDR3 nucleotides are TGTGCCAGCAGTAGACAGGGGGGTGGCAATCAGCCCCAGCATTTT. Protein product: CASSRQGGGNQPQHF.

The rearrangement links TRBV15 to TRBJ2-3, with D perhaps TRBD1 or TRBD2 (6 bases each). Germline V lookup: CDR1 LNHNV, CDR2 YYDKDF (reference sequence). V was shortened by 0 bases and J by 2 bases, with 12 bases between the two germline ends. The CDR3 extends over 16 amino acids. CDR3 in amino acids: CATSRDSGANTDTQYF. The CDR3 bases are TGTGCCACCAGCAGAGATTCGGGGGCTAACACAGATACGCAGTATTTT.

This chain connects TRBV7-3 to TRBJ1-1; no definite D call. V was shortened by 5 bases and J by 4 bases, with 23 bases between the two germline ends. Looked up from germline, CDR1 is SGHTA and CDR2 is FQGTGA. CDR3 length: 17 amino acids. The CDR3 region is CASSPTGPPFHLTEAFF. CDR3 nucleotides: TGTGCCAGCAGCCCAACGGGTCCTCCATTCCACCTCACTGAAGCTTTCTTT.

This clonotype was observed at least ten times. This chain joins TRBV20-1 and TRBJ2-7; D may be TRBD2 (7 bases). V was trimmed by 0 bases and J by 2 bases, leaving 23 bases between them. Germline values: CDR1 DFQATT, CDR2 SNEGSKA (reference sequence). This CDR3 is 18 amino acids long. CDR3 amino acids: CSARDGGAAGYLTYEQYF. The CDR3 DNA sequence: TGCAGTGCTAGAGATGGGGGGGCGGCGGGGTACCTGACCTACGAGCAGTACTTC.

This clonotype was seen many times. The chain joins TRBV6-1 to TRBJ2-4; TRBD2 is a possible D gene (5 bases). CDR3 size: 14 residues. With 5 bases removed from V and 1 base from J, the gap between germline ends came to 9 bases. Germline CDR1 is MNHNS and CDR2 is SASEGT. This chain's CDR3 is CASSTAAAKNIQYF. The CDR3 DNA reads as TGTGCCAGCAGTACAGCGGCGGCCAAAAACATTCAGTACTTC.

This clonotype has ten or more counts. This chain uses TRBV29-1 with TRBJ2-2, with D tentatively TRBD2 (6 bases). The length of the CDR3 is 13 residues. V lost 2 bases and J 4 bases, leaving 8 bases between the germline ends. Germline values: CDR1 SQVTM, CDR2 ANQGSEA. The CDR3 is CSVERRGTGELFF. CDR3 DNA sequence: TGCAGCGTTGAAAGGAGGGGCACCGGGGAGCTGTTTTTT.

This clonotype was seen more than once but under ten times. The chain couples TRBV6-5 to TRBJ2-1, with 8 nucleotides matching TRBD2. The J segment lost 4 bases and the V segment lost 2 bases, leaving 10 bases of the junction unmatched. The CDR3 sequence is 17 residues long. CDR1 is MNHEY, CDR2 SVGAGI, per germline. The CDR3 coding sequence is TGTGCCAGCAGTTACCCCCGGGAGGGGGGGTGGTACAATGAGCAGTTCTTC. Protein sequence: CASSYPREGGWYNEQFF.

Only a few counts were recorded for this clonotype. The chain joins TRBV5-1 to TRBJ2-3, with 10 bases lining up with TRBD1. The CDR3 is made up of 18 amino acids. The germline gives CDR1 SGHRS, CDR2 YFSETQ. Trimming at V came to 3 bases and at J to 4 bases, leaving 14 bases not matched to a gene. This chain's CDR3 is CASSYDRGRIASPDTQYF. DNA for the CDR3: TGCGCCAGCAGCTACGACAGGGGGCGCATTGCCTCCCCAGATACGCAGTATTTT.

The chain is built from TRBV14 and TRBJ2-7; possibly TRBD2 for D (5 bases). This CDR3 has 14 amino acids. Per germline, CDR1 SGHDN and CDR2 FVKESK. V was pared by 1 base and J by 9 bases, with 16 bases between. CDR3 region: CASSQGSSSVGQYF. CDR3 DNA: TGTGCCAGCAGCCAAGGATCGAGTAGCGTGGGGCAGTACTTC. The full variable domain, in which reference TRBV14 and TRBJ2-7 provide the parts outside the CDR3, is EAGVTQFPSHSVIEKGQTVTLRCDPISGHDNLYWYRRVMGKEIKFLLHFVKESKQDESGMPNNRFLAERTGGTYSTLKVQPAELEDSGVYFCASSQGSSSVGQYFGPGTRLTVT.

The chain has TRBV7-2 and TRBJ1-1; 7 bases agree with TRBD1. The CDR3 length is 16 residues. Trimming cost V 3 bases and J 0 bases; bases outside gene matches: 7. Germline V gives CDR1 SGHTA, CDR2 FQGNSA. CDR3 sequence reads: CASSFNPTGMNTEAFF. The CDR3 DNA follows: TGTGCCAGCAGCTTTAACCCGACAGGGATGAACACTGAAGCTTTCTTT.

This clonotype was seen only a few times. The chain joins TRBV5-6 to TRBJ2-2; possible D gene TRBD2, 6 bases. CDR1 SGHDT and CDR2 YYEEEE come from the germline V gene. The CDR3 extends over 17 amino acids. V shed 0 bases and J shed 3 bases, with 15 bases lying between them. Here the CDR3 DNA reads TGTGCCAGCAGCTTGGCCCCCCGGAGGGCGGACACCGGGGAGCTGTTTTTT. This gives the protein CASSLAPRRADTGELFF.

The chain carries TRBV12-3 or TRBV12-4 and TRBJ2-1; 8 nucleotides line up with TRBD2. Trimming took 6 bases from V and 2 from J; bases not matched to a gene: 6. This CDR3 contains 15 residues. The CDR3 loop is CASRLSGDPYNEQFF. The CDR3 coding sequence is TGTGCCAGCAGGCTTAGCGGGGATCCCTACAATGAGCAGTTCTTC.

There are many counts of this clonotype. CDR3 nucleotide sequence: TGCAGCCTACAGGGATACAATGAGCAGTTCTTC. As protein: CSLQGYNEQFF. V and J are TRBV29-1 and TRBJ2-1; a possible D gene is TRBD1 (6 bases). Trimming shortened V by 8 bases and J by 4 bases, and 9 bases separated the two germline ends. Germline V lookup: CDR1 SQVTM, CDR2 ANQGSEA. The CDR3 consists of 11 residues.

About this clonotype itself: It may be a read error: a sequence one base away is much more abundant. The chain carries TRBV6-1 and TRBJ1-1, with D perhaps TRBD1 (5 bases). Germline CDR1 MNHNS, CDR2 SASEGT. This CDR3 region has 15 residues. The CDR3 loop reads CASSGGEAMNTDAFF. The CDR3 region has the DNA TGTGCCAGCAGTGGGGGCGAGGCCATGAACACTGACGCTTTCTTT.

Comment on this clonotype: The junction differs from germline at one of its ends, possibly a read error. Here the CDR3 reads CASSDSVSTGELFF. The CDR3, as DNA: TGTGCCAGCAGCGACTCTGTGTCCACCGGGGAGCTGTTTTTT. The chain combines TRBV6-4 with TRBJ2-2, with no clear D. The CDR3 has 14 amino acids. The germline V gene has CDR1 MRHNA and CDR2 SNTAGT.

Comment on this clonotype: With a much larger clone just one base away, this may be a read error. The chain recombines TRBV20-1 with TRBJ1-2; D is undetermined. CDR1 DFQATT and CDR2 SNEGSKA come from the germline V gene (reference sequence). V lost 2 bases, J lost 6 bases, and 7 bases lay in between. This CDR3 spans 11 amino acids. The CDR3, as DNA: TGCAGTGCTAGAACTTTTGATGGCTACACCTTC. Translating it yields CSARTFDGYTF.

CDR3 protein: CASSPIGLQETQYF. CDR3 sequence (DNA): TGTGCCAGCAGTCCGATCGGACTTCAAGAGACCCAGTACTTC. The chain joins TRBV6-1 to TRBJ2-5, with D perhaps TRBD2 (5 bases). The germline V and J ends were trimmed by 5 bases and 2 bases, with 12 bases remaining between them. Germline CDR1 MNHNS, CDR2 SASEGT. This CDR3 has 14 amino acids.

Ten or more counts support this clonotype. This chain uses TRBV4-3 with TRBJ1-1, with D possibly matching TRBD1 (6 bases). The CDR3 has 15 residues. Trimming pared 1 base from V and 6 bases from J, leaving 15 bases between. Germline V lookup: CDR1 LGHNA, CDR2 YSLEER. The CDR3 is CASSQVGQGLPEAFF. For the CDR3, the DNA is TGCGCCAGCAGCCAAGTTGGTCAGGGGCTCCCTGAAGCTTTCTTT.

The chain is built from TRBV29-1 and TRBJ2-1, with 8 bases that match TRBD1. V dropped 5 bases and J dropped 2; count of bases not matched to a gene: 5. CDR3 length equals 14 residues. Germline V lookup: CDR1 SQVTM, CDR2 ANQGSEA. In DNA, the CDR3 is TGCAGCGTTTTAGGACAGGGAACCTACAATGAGCAGTTCTTC. Its translation: CSVLGQGTYNEQFF.

This clonotype was counted a few times. The chain uses TRBV6-6 and TRBJ2-7, with D tentatively TRBD2 (5 bases). V was shortened by 0 bases and J by 6 bases, with 6 bases between the two germline ends. Germline CDR1 and CDR2: MNHNY and SVGAGI (reference sequence). The CDR3 consists of 12 residues. CDR3 sequence (DNA): TGTGCCAGCAGTTACTCCGGGGTCGAGCAGTACTTC. Residues: CASSYSGVEQYF.

This clonotype was counted only a few times. V gene TRBV12-3 or TRBV12-4 combines with J gene TRBJ2-5; D possibly corresponds to TRBD2 (5 bases). Deletions cut 5 bases from V and 2 bases from J, with 15 bases between. The CDR3 spans 15 residues. CDR3 bases: TGTGCCAGCAGTAACCGAGGGATCGGACAAGAGACCCAGTACTTC. Its translation: CASSNRGIGQETQYF.

This sequence joins TRBV28 and TRBJ2-3; no reliable D call. Per germline, CDR1 MDHEN and CDR2 SYDVKM. This CDR3 is built from 14 residues. V lost 3 bases to trimming and J lost 1 base, with 8 bases between them. CDR3 nucleotide sequence: TGTGCCAGCAGTTTTGATGCGGGCACAGATACGCAGTATTTT. It is translated as CASSFDAGTDTQYF.

This clonotype was detected only once. The chain uses TRBV7-7 and TRBJ2-2, with D perhaps TRBD2 (5 bases). V lost 4 bases and J 5 bases, leaving 11 bases between the germline ends. Germline lookup yields CDR1 SSHAT and CDR2 FNYEAQ (reference sequence). This CDR3 region has 14 residues. The DNA of the CDR3 is TGTGCCAGCAGCTCTCGACGGGAAACCGGGGAGCTGTTTTTT. This encodes CASSSRRETGELFF.